The 31 T cell receptor beta chains below come from one sample, sequenced in a study of cytomegalovirus exposure and HLA in healthy donors. The PCR used 60 Vbeta and 13 Jbeta primers. Method: immunoSEQ multiplex PCR; TCRdb's copy keeps in-frame clones and lacks some. The table lists under 150,000 clones, around nine tenths of them singletons. The sample comprised PBMCs. All receptors derive from a woman in her thirties in good health and CMV-seronegative.

The J gene is TRBJ2-4, the V gene TRBV28; 9 bases agree with TRBD1. Germline values: CDR1 MDHEN, CDR2 SYDVKM. The ends lost 4 bases at V and 7 bases at J; junction bases unmatched: 11. This CDR3 region has 16 residues. Here the CDR3 DNA reads TGTGCCAGCAGTTATTCGTATGGGACAGGGACGAACATTCAGTACTTC. The encoded protein is CASSYSYGTGTNIQYF.

This chain joins TRBV2 and TRBJ2-2; D is possibly TRBD2 (6 bases). The CDR3 is 12 residues long. Trimming shortened V by 4 bases and J by 9 bases, and 9 bases separated the two germline ends. Germline CDR1 reads SNHLY; CDR2 reads FYNNEI. CDR3 coding DNA: TGTGCCAGCAGTGGGGGGGTCTGGGAGCTGTTTTTT. Translation: CASSGGVWELFF.

Only one count was recorded for this clone. The chain employs TRBV18 and TRBJ1-1; 8 bases fit TRBD1. CDR1 and CDR2 from the germline V gene are KGHSH and LQKENI. The CDR3 has 17 residues. Unmatched junction bases numbered 10, after V lost 4 bases and J lost 0 bases. The CDR3 is CASSLRPGTGMNTEAFF. CDR3 in DNA: TGTGCCAGCTCACTCCGTCCCGGGACAGGTATGAACACTGAAGCTTTCTTT.

Of note for this clone: An end of the junction differs from the germline gene, which may be a read error. This chain connects TRBV5-1 to TRBJ1-2; D uncertain. The CDR3 has 11 amino acids. Germline assignment: CDR1 SGHRS and CDR2 YFSETQ. The CDR3 DNA sequence: TGCGCCAGCAGGGCTAACTATGGCTACCCCTTC. It specifies CASRANYGYPF.

The J gene is TRBJ1-2, the V gene TRBV1; the table assigns TRBD1, which was not confirmed against the DNA. TRBV1 is described as a pseudogene. The CDR3 contains 12 residues. This CDR3 reads CTSSQDSYGYTF. For the CDR3, the DNA is TGCACCAGCAGTCAAGACAGCTATGGCTACACCTTC.

The rearrangement links TRBV19 to TRBJ1-2; D remains unclear. This CDR3 spans 12 amino acids. Germline values: CDR1 LNHDA, CDR2 SQIVND (reference sequence). The V end lost 6 bases, the J end lost 2 bases, and 7 bases lay between the germline ends. The CDR3 region has the DNA TGTGCCAGTAGGGAGAGGAACTATGGCTACACCTTC. It translates to CASRERNYGYTF.

The V and J genes are TRBV5-7 and TRBJ2-3; D is perhaps TRBD1 (7 bases). TRBV5-7 is an ORF, with its function uncertain. The V end lost 0 bases, the J end lost 3 bases, and 11 bases lay between the germline ends. CDR3 length equals 15 residues. Here the CDR3 DNA reads TGTGCCAGCAGCTTGGCCAGGGGGGCGACAGATACGCAGTATTTT. It translates to CASSLARGATDTQYF.

The genes are TRBV25-1 and TRBJ1-6, with D maybe TRBD1 (6 bases). Trimming removed 3 bases from V and 9 bases from J, with 12 bases in between. This CDR3 is 14 amino acids long. Germline CDR1 MGHDK, CDR2 SYGVNS. The CDR3 loop reads CASSDRGETSPLHF. The CDR3 nucleotides read TGTGCCAGCAGTGACAGGGGCGAAACTTCACCCCTCCACTTT.

The chain recombines TRBV5-1 with TRBJ2-5, with D hard to call. From germline, CDR1 is SGHRS and CDR2 YFSETQ. With 2 bases removed from V and 5 bases from J, the gap between germline ends came to 4 bases. This CDR3 spans 11 amino acids. CDR3 coding DNA: TGCGCCAGCAGCTTCTTGGAGACCCAGTACTTC. Translation gives CASSFLETQYF.

The CDR3 is CASSLLWGGVYNEQFF. The CDR3 DNA sequence: TGTGCCAGCAGTTTATTGTGGGGGGGAGTGTACAATGAGCAGTTCTTC. V is TRBV28 and J is TRBJ2-1; 7 bases align to TRBD2. V gave up 1 base and J gave up 4 bases; unmatched junction bases: 7. The V gene's germline CDR1 is MDHEN and CDR2 SYDVKM. This CDR3 is built from 16 residues.

A note on this clone: The junction differs from germline at one of its ends, possibly a read error. J is TRBJ2-3 and V is TRBV7-9; 8 nucleotides match TRBD2. Looked up from germline, CDR1 is SEHNR and CDR2 is FQNEAQ (reference sequence). There are 13 residues in the CDR3. CDR3 coding DNA: TGTTCCAGCAGCTTAGGCGGGGGGGATACGCAGTATTTT. Translating it yields CSSSLGGGDTQYF.

The chain recombines TRBV28 with TRBJ2-7, with a possible D match to TRBD2 (5 bases). Germline V gene sequence: CDR1 MDHEN, CDR2 SYDVKM. The CDR3 runs to 11 residues. V gave up 8 bases and J gave up 0 bases, with 5 bases separating them. In nucleotides, the CDR3 is TGTGCCAGCGGACTCTCCTACGAGCAGTACTTC. This encodes CASGLSYEQYF.

CDR3 residues: CASRISTGGADGYTF. CDR3 in DNA: TGTGCCAGTAGGATTTCTACAGGGGGCGCGGATGGCTACACCTTC. The chain carries TRBV19 and TRBJ1-2; 9 bases are a match to TRBD1. The CDR3 extends over 15 amino acids. The germline V gene encodes CDR1 LNHDA and CDR2 SQIVND (reference sequence). J gave up 6 bases and V 6 bases, and 11 bases lay outside the gene matches. The full variable domain, completed using reference TRBV19 and TRBJ1-2, is DGGITQSPKYLFRKEGQNVTLSCEQNLNHDAMYWYRQDPGQGLRLIYYSQIVNDFQKGDIAEGYSVSREKKESFPLTVTSAQKNPTAFYLCASRISTGGADGYTFGSGTRLTVV.

This chain joins TRBV5-1 and TRBJ2-2; a possible D gene is TRBD2 (5 bases). The germline gives CDR1 SGHRS, CDR2 YFSETQ. The CDR3 is 14 residues long. Trimming shortened V by 2 bases and J by 5 bases, and 10 bases separated the two germline ends. CDR3 sequence reads: CASSFFTGTGELFF. CDR3 bases: TGCGCCAGCAGCTTTTTCACGGGGACCGGGGAGCTGTTTTTT. Variable domain in full (rest from reference TRBV5-1 and TRBJ2-2): KAGVTQTPRYLIKTRGQQVTLSCSPISGHRSVSWYQQTPGQGLQFLFEYFSETQRNKGNFPGRFSGRQFSNSRSEMNVSTLELGDSALYLCASSFFTGTGELFFGEGSRLTVL.

The J gene is TRBJ2-5, the V gene TRBV18, with 7 bases identical to TRBD1. The CDR3 is made up of 17 amino acids. With 3 bases clipped from V and 5 bases from J, the junction kept 15 bases outside the gene matches. Germline loops: CDR1 KGHSH, CDR2 LQKENI. The CDR3 region has the DNA TGTGCCAGCTCACCTATCAACGGACAGGTGGTCGTGGAGACCCAGTACTTC. Protein product: CASSPINGQVVVETQYF.

The chain combines TRBV2 with TRBJ1-4; D remains ambiguous. This CDR3 comprises 12 residues. Germline V gene sequence: CDR1 SNHLY, CDR2 FYNNEI. Trimming stripped 6 bases from V and 4 bases from J, with 6 bases between. The CDR3 is CASRVGNEKLFF. CDR3 DNA: TGTGCCAGCAGGGTCGGTAATGAAAAACTGTTTTTT.

For the CDR3, the DNA is TGCGCCAGCAGCTTGACTAGCGGGGGTCACAATGAGCAGTTCTTC. Amino acids: CASSLTSGGHNEQFF. The chain carries TRBV5-1 and TRBJ2-1, with 11 bases identical to TRBD2. The V segment lost 1 base and the J segment 5 bases; nucleotides outside the gene matches: 2. This CDR3 has 15 residues. Looked up from germline, CDR1 is SGHRS and CDR2 is YFSETQ.

V gene TRBV18 combines with J gene TRBJ2-1; 7 nucleotides line up with TRBD1. The CDR3 runs 15 residues. Germline loops: CDR1 KGHSH, CDR2 LQKENI. The V gene end was trimmed by 1 base and the J gene end by 5 bases; junction bases not matched to a gene: 5. CDR3 in amino acids: CASSPLQGGDNEQFF. The CDR3 nucleotides are TGTGCCAGCTCACCACTCCAAGGGGGCGACAATGAGCAGTTCTTC.

The gene calls are TRBV19 and TRBJ2-7, with 7 positions matching TRBD1. The CDR3 is 14 residues long. Germline loops: CDR1 LNHDA, CDR2 SQIVND (reference sequence). The V segment lost 8 bases and the J segment 5 bases; nucleotides outside the gene matches: 12. CDR3 region: CASHIDRDRNEQYF. Here the CDR3 DNA reads TGTGCCAGTCACATTGACAGGGATAGGAACGAGCAGTACTTC.

The chain joins TRBV2 to TRBJ2-3, with TRBD2 identical over 8 bases. Per the germline V gene, CDR1 is SNHLY and CDR2 is FYNNEI. This CDR3 is 17 amino acids long. Trimming at V came to 5 bases and at J to 0 bases, leaving 10 bases not matched to a gene. This CDR3 reads CASSSSGGSTSTDTQYF. Here the CDR3 DNA reads TGTGCCAGCAGTTCCAGCGGGGGCTCAACTAGCACAGATACGCAGTATTTT. The entire variable domain, with the rest obtained from reference TRBV2 and TRBJ2-3, is as follows: EPEVTQTPSHQVTQMGQEVILRCVPISNHLYFYWYRQILGQKVEFLVSFYNNEISEKSEIFDDQFSVERPDGSNFTLKIRSTKLEDSAMYFCASSSSGGSTSTDTQYFGPGTRLTVL.

This clone was recorded a few times. The chain couples TRBV6-6 to TRBJ1-1; 8 bases map to TRBD1. The CDR3 covers 16 residues. Losses at the gene ends were 2 bases for V and 3 bases for J; bases not matched to a gene: 8. The germline V gene has CDR1 MNHNY and CDR2 SVGAGI (reference sequence). This chain's CDR3 is CASSYDRGVRDTEAFF. The CDR3 coding sequence is TGTGCCAGCAGTTACGACAGGGGCGTGAGGGACACTGAAGCTTTCTTT.

The V gene is TRBV11-2, the J gene TRBJ1-2; D gene ambiguous. V gave up 2 bases and J gave up 4 bases, with 14 bases separating them. The CDR3 covers 15 residues. CDR1 and CDR2 (germline): SGHAT, FQNNGV. DNA for the CDR3: TGTGCCAGCAGCTTAAGTGGCGGCAGCCCCTATGGCTACACCTTC. Translation gives CASSLSGGSPYGYTF.

The chain has TRBV6-5 and TRBJ2-7; a weak D match, TRBD1 (7 bases). The CDR3 covers 15 residues. Trimming removed 2 bases at V and 0 bases at J, with 11 bases between. Germline-derived CDR1 and CDR2 are MNHEY and SVGAGI. This CDR3 reads CASSYQGGSSYEQYF. For the CDR3, the DNA is TGTGCCAGCAGTTACCAGGGGGGCTCCTCCTACGAGCAGTACTTC.

This chain joins TRBV2 and TRBJ2-2; a weak D match, TRBD1 (5 bases). The length of the CDR3 is 14 residues. Between the trimmed V and J ends, which lost 2 bases and 4 bases, there was a span of 8 bases. The germline V gene encodes CDR1 SNHLY and CDR2 FYNNEI. CDR3 DNA sequence: TGTGCCAGCAGTGAACAAGGGGTCACCGGGGAGCTGTTTTTT. It codes for CASSEQGVTGELFF. Filled out from reference TRBV2 and TRBJ2-2, the complete variable domain reads EPEVTQTPSHQVTQMGQEVILRCVPISNHLYFYWYRQILGQKVEFLVSFYNNEISEKSEIFDDQFSVERPDGSNFTLKIRSTKLEDSAMYFCASSEQGVTGELFFGEGSRLTVL.

This clone was detected only a few times. The chain is built from TRBV5-3 and TRBJ2-6; tentatively, D is TRBD1 (6 bases). TRBV5-3 is marked as an open reading frame, function uncertain. CDR3 length equals 15 residues. V shed 1 base and J shed 2 bases, with 7 bases lying between them. CDR3 sequence reads: CARSLQGPGANVLTF. In DNA, the CDR3 is TGTGCCAGAAGCTTGCAGGGGCCTGGGGCCAACGTCCTGACTTTC.

The chain joins TRBV28 to TRBJ1-2, with 7 bases that match TRBD1. Germline CDR1 is MDHEN and CDR2 is SYDVKM. The CDR3 sequence is 12 residues long. V lost 6 bases and J lost 4; bases outside the gene matches: 2. CDR3 residues: CASRPGGYGYTF. The CDR3 region has the DNA TGTGCCAGCAGGCCAGGGGGCTATGGCTACACCTTC.

About this clone: In the same sample, other DNA sequences code for this CDR3. J is TRBJ2-3 and V is TRBV2; D remains unclear. The CDR3 is 14 residues long. Trimming removed 2 bases from V and 2 bases from J, with 8 bases in between. CDR1 is SNHLY, CDR2 FYNNEI, per germline. CDR3 in amino acids: CASSESSITDTQYF. CDR3 coding DNA: TGTGCCAGCAGTGAATCTTCTATCACAGATACGCAGTATTTT.

The chain couples TRBV2 to TRBJ2-7; D is possibly TRBD1 (5 bases). V lost 6 bases and J lost 3, with 15 bases in between. Germline CDR1 is SNHLY and CDR2 is FYNNEI. The length of the CDR3 is 14 residues. CDR3 sequence reads: CASSIPQGHYEQYF. The CDR3 nucleotides read TGTGCCAGCAGCATCCCCCAGGGCCACTACGAGCAGTACTTC.

The V and J genes are TRBV2 and TRBJ2-3; D unresolved. Germline V gene data show CDR1 as SNHLY and CDR2 as FYNNEI. Between the trimmed V and J ends, which lost 1 base and 6 bases, there was a span of 17 bases. The CDR3 has 16 amino acids. The CDR3, as DNA: TGTGCCAGCAGTGAAGGTTCGCTAGACCCTGATGATACGCAGTATTTT. Translated: CASSEGSLDPDDTQYF.

J is TRBJ2-7 and V is TRBV7-9, with 13 bases lining up with TRBD2. CDR3 length: 15 amino acids. V lost 6 bases and J lost 5; bases outside the gene matches: 7. The germline gives CDR1 SEHNR, CDR2 FQNEAQ (reference sequence). The CDR3 is CASSVGLAGVHEQYF. The CDR3 bases are TGTGCCAGCAGTGTCGGACTAGCGGGAGTCCACGAGCAGTACTTC.

The V and J genes are TRBV5-6 and TRBJ2-4, with 10 nucleotides matching TRBD2. The CDR3 is 16 residues long. The V gene end was trimmed by 0 bases and the J gene end by 5 bases; junction bases not matched to a gene: 5. Looked up from germline, CDR1 is SGHDT and CDR2 is YYEEEE. CDR3 protein: CASSLGLAGEENIQYF. The CDR3 region has the DNA TGTGCCAGCAGCTTGGGGCTAGCGGGGGAGGAAAACATTCAGTACTTC.